This T cell receptor (beta chain) was observed in a study of blood T cell repertoires in COVID-19. Study in general: From the United States, Italy and Spain came samples of acute and convalescent COVID-19.

In germline, CDR1 is SNHLY, CDR2 FYNNEI. V lost 2 bases, J lost 6 bases, and 7 bases stayed unmatched. The length of the CDR3 is 15 residues. Authors' methods: Reference gene primer amplification gave nucleated cell count estimates. Sequenced by immunoSEQ multiplex PCR; TCRdb stores in-frame clones only, minus some. The V and J calls and clone size were taken over from that table, and D and trimming were inferred from the DNA. The sample shows 250,000 to 400,000 clones, about 87% of them seen only once. The clonotype was recovered from a woman in her 30s who had recovered from COVID-19. Specimen: PBMCs or T cells enriched from blood (not recorded which). The chain carries TRBV2 and TRBJ2-1, with TRBD2 matching 7 bases. The CDR3 bases are TGTGCCAGCAGTGAACTGGGAGGGACCTTCAATGAGCAGTTCTTC. The encoded protein is CASSELGGTFNEQFF.